This is a list of T cell receptor beta chains from one sample in a study of blood T cell repertoires in COVID-19. This table comes from immunoSEQ multiplex PCR, and its TCRdb copy is limited to in-frame clones, with some not included. The table has a few hundred thousand clones, around 89% seen once; the top ten hold less than 5%. Sequenced material: peripheral blood. These receptors all come from a man between 60 and 75 years old who had recovered from COVID-19. Both conserved end residues are part of each CDR3. The order of the fields is CDR3 protein, CDR3 DNA, D gene, J gene, clone size, V gene. The D gene is left open where the match is weak. Expanded clones are given a class, and other clones once, few, many or no size at all.

CASQGPSGYTDTQYF	TGTGCCAGCCAAGGGCCTAGCGGGTACACAGATACGCAGTATTTT	TRBD2	TRBJ2-3	once	TRBV2
CATSDGTLPQHF	TGTGCCACCAGTGATGGCACCCTCCCCCAGCATTTT	NA	TRBJ1-5	NA	TRBV24-1
CASGQLAGVHGELFF	TGTGCCAGTGGCCAACTAGCGGGGGTCCACGGGGAGCTGTTTTTT	TRBD2	TRBJ2-2	NA	TRBV19
CASSYGTGGYTF	TGTGCCAGCAGTTACGGTACGGGTGGCTACACCTTC	NA	TRBJ1-2	NA	TRBV6-2/TRBV6-3
CASYPTGGWRTDTQYF	TGTGCCAGCTACCCGACAGGGGGTTGGCGAACAGATACGCAGTATTTT	TRBD1	TRBJ2-3	NA	TRBV18
CASSPGRQNNEQFF	TGTGCCAGCTCACCCGGGAGACAAAACAATGAGCAGTTCTTC	NA	TRBJ2-1	NA	TRBV18
CAISESPDSTGELFF	TGTGCCATCAGTGAGTCTCCGGACAGCACCGGGGAGCTGTTTTTT	NA	TRBJ2-2	NA	TRBV10-3
CATGLLAGSTDTQYF	TGCGCCACCGGGTTACTAGCGGGGTCTACAGATACGCAGTATTTT	TRBD2	TRBJ2-3	NA	TRBV4-1
CASSSPGQDLTGELFF	TGCGCCAGCAGCTCCCCCGGACAGGACCTCACCGGGGAGCTGTTTTTT	TRBD1	TRBJ2-2	NA	TRBV5-1
CASSSSAGGPASTDTQYF	TGTGCCAGCAGTTCTTCAGCGGGGGGGCCTGCAAGCACAGATACGCAGTATTTT	TRBD2	TRBJ2-3	NA	TRBV27
CASSLAPTRGDEQFF	TGTGCCAGCAGCTTAGCCCCCACCCGCGGCGATGAGCAGTTCTTC	NA	TRBJ2-1	NA	TRBV7-6
CASSYSPGQVLNTEAFF	TGTGCCAGCAGTTACTCGCCAGGACAGGTCCTGAACACTGAAGCTTTCTTT	TRBD1	TRBJ1-1	NA	TRBV6-2/TRBV6-3
CASMLGDAGGEKLFF	TGTGCCAGTATGTTAGGGGATGCAGGGGGTGAAAAACTGTTTTTT	TRBD1	TRBJ1-4	once	TRBV19
CAWSVLAQETQYF	TGTGCCTGGAGTGTACTTGCACAAGAGACCCAGTACTTC	NA	TRBJ2-5	NA	TRBV30
CASRPTTRGMNTEAFF	TGTGCCAGCAGACCTACTACTCGGGGTATGAACACTGAAGCTTTCTTT	NA	TRBJ1-1	NA	TRBV28
CASSVTGGTYEQYF	TGTGCCAGCAGCGTAACAGGGGGAACCTACGAGCAGTACTTC	TRBD1	TRBJ2-7	NA	TRBV3-1/TRBV3-2
CASSQIAGGSNEQFF	TGCGCCAGCAGCCAAATAGCGGGGGGTTCCAATGAGCAGTTCTTC	TRBD2	TRBJ2-1	NA	TRBV4-1
CASSGAEEKLFF	TGCGCCAGCAGCGGGGCGGAGGAAAAACTGTTTTTT	NA	TRBJ1-4	NA	TRBV5-1
CASSPGIETGGSYNSPLHF	TGTGCCAGCAGCCCAGGGATCGAGACAGGGGGCTCCTATAATTCACCCCTCCACTTT	TRBD1	TRBJ1-6	NA	TRBV5-6
CASSESYSLNTEAFF	TGCGCCAGCAGTGAGTCGTACAGCTTGAACACTGAAGCTTTCTTT	NA	TRBJ1-1	NA	TRBV10-2
CASSLATGDGYTF	TGTGCCAGCAGCTTGGCCACAGGGGATGGCTACACCTTC	TRBD1	TRBJ1-2	NA	TRBV11-3
CASSLRQASNSPLHF	TGTGCCAGCAGCCTCCGACAGGCGAGTAATTCACCCCTCCACTTT	NA	TRBJ1-6	few	TRBV4-2
CSVGDYEQYF	TGCAGCGTGGGAGACTACGAGCAGTACTTC	NA	TRBJ2-7	few	TRBV29-1
CASSQDASGGWNYGYTF	TGCGCCAGCAGCCAAGATGCCTCAGGGGGTTGGAACTATGGCTACACCTTC	TRBD1	TRBJ1-2	NA	TRBV4-1
CASSGFQGETQYF	TGTGCCAGCAGTGGCTTTCAGGGAGAGACCCAGTACTTC	NA	TRBJ2-5	NA	TRBV12-3/TRBV12-4
CASSQASGSYEQYF	TGTGCCAGCAGCCAAGCGTCGGGATCCTACGAGCAGTACTTC	NA	TRBJ2-7	NA	TRBV3-1/TRBV3-2
CASSPLNGGTSTDTQYF	TGTGCCAGCAGCCCACTTAACGGGGGTACTAGCACAGATACGCAGTATTTT	NA	TRBJ2-3	NA	TRBV7-8
CASSLRRSYEQYF	TGTGCCAGCAGTTTAAGGCGGTCCTACGAGCAGTACTTC	NA	TRBJ2-7	NA	TRBV12-3/TRBV12-4
CASSQRDRPFTQYF	TGTGCCAGCAGTCAGCGGGACCGACCTTTTACGCAGTATTTT	TRBD2	TRBJ2-3	NA	TRBV6-5
CASSQTGVREQYF	TGTGCCAGCTCCCAGACAGGGGTTCGTGAGCAGTACTTC	TRBD1	TRBJ2-7	NA	TRBV18
CASREGLVISEQYF	TGTGCCAGCAGAGAGGGACTAGTGATCTCCGAGCAGTACTTC	TRBD2	TRBJ2-7	NA	TRBV2
CASRLQSPSYGYTF	TGTGCCAGTAGGCTCCAGTCACCCTCCTATGGCTACACCTTC	NA	TRBJ1-2	NA	TRBV19
CASSVGLQESSGNTIYF	TGTGCCAGCAGCGTAGGGTTACAGGAAAGCTCTGGAAACACCATATATTTT	NA	TRBJ1-3	NA	TRBV9
CASSGQYYEQYF	TGTGCCAGCAGTGGGCAGTACTACGAGCAGTACTTC	NA	TRBJ2-7	once	TRBV25-1
CASSSPRGQYF	TGTGCCAGTAGCTCACCTCGGGGGCAGTATTTT	NA	TRBJ2-3	NA	TRBV19
CASGSGSSYNSPLHF	TGTGCCAGCGGATCGGGGAGCTCCTATAATTCACCCCTCCACTTT	NA	TRBJ1-6	few	TRBV9
CASGTGGREEQYF	TGTGCCAGCGGTACGGGAGGACGGGAGGAGCAGTACTTC	TRBD2	TRBJ2-7	NA	TRBV7-9
CATSRDRAGPSNYGYTF	TGTGCCACCAGCAGAGATCGGGCAGGGCCCTCTAACTATGGCTACACCTTC	NA	TRBJ1-2	once	TRBV15
CASSTRTGSYEQYF	TGTGCCAGTAGTACCCGGACAGGGAGCTACGAGCAGTACTTC	TRBD1	TRBJ2-7	NA	TRBV19
CASSRGTGLHEQYF	TGTGCCAGTAGCAGGGGAACAGGGCTTCACGAGCAGTACTTC	NA	TRBJ2-7	once	TRBV19
CASSLGLRYEQYF	TGTGCCAGCAGCTTAGGACTGCGCTACGAGCAGTACTTC	NA	TRBJ2-7	NA	TRBV11-2
CASSLDRGGEQYF	TGTGCCAGCAGCTTGGATAGGGGTGGCGAGCAGTACTTC	NA	TRBJ2-7	NA	TRBV5-4
CASSYGTGLNNEQFF	TGTGCCAGCAGTTACGGGACAGGGCTTAACAATGAGCAGTTCTTC	TRBD1	TRBJ2-1	NA	TRBV6-5
CASSYYSGGTGELFF	TGTGCCAGCAGCTACTATAGCGGGGGCACCGGGGAGCTGTTTTTT	TRBD2	TRBJ2-2	few	TRBV7-2
CASSLSSYNEQFF	TGCGCCAGCAGCCTTAGCTCCTACAATGAGCAGTTCTTC	NA	TRBJ2-1	once	TRBV5-1
CASSYAYRGRETQYF	TGTGCCAGCAGCTATGCATACAGGGGCAGGGAGACCCAGTACTTC	TRBD1	TRBJ2-5	NA	TRBV6-5
CASSRRETLGHEQYF	TGTGCCAGCAGCCGAAGGGAGACCTTGGGCCACGAGCAGTACTTC	NA	TRBJ2-7	NA	TRBV6-5
CASHPPGQGARWFYGYTF	TGTGCCAGTCACCCACCGGGACAGGGGGCGAGGTGGTTCTATGGCTACACCTTC	TRBD1	TRBJ1-2	once	TRBV7-2
CASSQRRGGTDTQYF	TGTGCCAGCAGCCAACGGCGGGGGGGGACAGATACGCAGTATTTT	TRBD2	TRBJ2-3	NA	TRBV3-1/TRBV3-2
CASSPDRDPHEQYF	TGCGCCAGCAGCCCCGACAGGGACCCCCACGAGCAGTACTTC	TRBD1	TRBJ2-7	NA	TRBV5-1
CASSLLATTTNYGYTF	TGTGCCAGCAGCTTACTCGCGACTACAACTAACTATGGCTACACCTTC	NA	TRBJ1-2	NA	TRBV7-6
CASSEGTINNEQFF	TGTGCCAGCAGTGAAGGGACTATCAACAATGAGCAGTTCTTC	NA	TRBJ2-1	few	TRBV6-1
CAISATDRDQHLAGGYTF	TGTGCCATCAGTGCTACGGACAGGGATCAACACCTAGCGGGGGGCTACACCTTC	TRBD1	TRBJ1-2	NA	TRBV10-3
CASSSWTGTYEQYF	TGTGCCAGCAGTTCATGGACAGGGACCTACGAGCAGTACTTC	TRBD1	TRBJ2-7	NA	TRBV6-2/TRBV6-3
CASSEVPFGTGSGGDSPLHF	TGTGCCAGCAGTGAAGTCCCTTTCGGGACAGGGAGTGGGGGGGATTCACCCCTCCACTTT	TRBD1	TRBJ1-6	once	TRBV2
CAWSVGTGLHETQYF	TGTGCCTGGAGTGTGGGGACAGGGCTTCACGAGACCCAGTACTTC	TRBD1	TRBJ2-5	NA	TRBV30
CASSEWSQKQIYEQYF	TGTGCCAGCAGTGAGTGGTCACAGAAACAAATTTACGAGCAGTACTTC	NA	TRBJ2-7	NA	TRBV2
CASSLNRGGNTGELFF	TGTGCCAGCAGCTTAAACCGGGGAGGGAACACCGGGGAGCTGTTTTTT	NA	TRBJ2-2	few	TRBV7-3